The 27 T cell receptor beta chains listed next were all sequenced from one sample in a study of identical twins. TCRdb passed the 5' RACE reads through MiXCR, listing each CDR3 protein once. This sample has some 1,700,000 distinct CDR3 sequences, with about 30% found just once. Sequencing was done on a sample of cord blood. These receptors all stem from a newborn girl in good health.

As regards this clonotype: One end of the junction varies from germline; a read error may be responsible. The rearrangement links TRBV7-2 to TRBJ2-6, with 7 bases that match TRBD2. CDR1 SGHTA and CDR2 FQGNSA come from the germline V gene. The CDR3 runs 18 residues. The DNA for the CDR3 is TGTGCCAGCAGCGTAGCGGGTTTGGGACCCTCTGGGGCCAACGTCCTGACTTTC. As protein: CASSVAGLGPSGANVLTF.

The rearrangement joins TRBV5-1 to TRBJ1-1; maybe TRBD1 (6 bases). V lost 4 bases, J lost 3 bases, and 19 bases lay in between. The CDR3 is made up of 16 amino acids. Germline CDR1 SGHRS, CDR2 YFSETQ. Written as DNA, the CDR3 is TGCGCCAGCAGCCTGGGGGCCGGGAACTATTACACTGAAGCTTTCTTT. It specifies CASSLGAGNYYTEAFF.

This clonotype was seen once. The gene calls are TRBV19 and TRBJ2-2, with D tentatively TRBD1 (5 bases). The V and J ends lost 5 bases and 6 bases respectively, with 13 bases between them. The CDR3 contains 14 residues. CDR1 is LNHDA and CDR2 is SQIVND in the germline V gene (reference sequence). The CDR3 sequence: CASSQAWGAGELFF. In DNA, the CDR3 is TGTGCCAGTAGTCAAGCTTGGGGCGCCGGGGAGCTGTTTTTT.

This clonotype was picked up many times. The chain employs TRBV6-4 and TRBJ2-3; 11 nucleotides line up with TRBD2. The CDR3 is 16 amino acids. J lost 0 bases, V lost 6 bases, and 5 bases had no gene match. The V gene's germline CDR1 is MRHNA and CDR2 SNTAGT. For the CDR3, the DNA is TGTGCCAGCAGCGCGACTAGCGGGGCTAGCACAGATACGCAGTATTTT. It is translated as CASSATSGASTDTQYF.

The chain carries TRBV20-1 and TRBJ2-1; TRBD1 or TRBD2 may be the D gene (6 bases each). This CDR3 is built from 18 residues. Germline-derived CDR1 and CDR2 are DFQATT and SNEGSKA (reference sequence). Between the trimmed V and J ends, which lost 4 bases and 4 bases, there was a span of 26 bases. The CDR3 coding sequence is TGCAGTGCTACGGGACATGGACGGGTGCGGGGCCAATACAATGAGCAGTTCTTC. Translating it yields CSATGHGRVRGQYNEQFF.

This clonotype showed up just a few times. The genes are TRBV28 and TRBJ2-5; 10 positions match TRBD2. Trimming at V came to 6 bases and at J to 5 bases, leaving 6 bases not matched to a gene. CDR3 size: 14 residues. Germline values: CDR1 MDHEN, CDR2 SYDVKM. The DNA of the CDR3 is TGTGCCAGCAGGGCTAGCGGGAGTTGGGAGACCCAGTACTTC. This gives the protein CASRASGSWETQYF.

The rearrangement links TRBV20-1 to TRBJ2-5; TRBD2 matches at 14 bases. With 6 bases clipped from V and 11 bases from J, the junction kept 23 bases outside the gene matches. Germline lookup yields CDR1 DFQATT and CDR2 SNEGSKA (reference sequence). CDR3 size: 18 residues. The CDR3 region has the DNA TGCAGTGCGGCCCCCTCGTGGACTAGCGGGAGGCCCCGTGGGGAGCAGTACTTC. Its translation: CSAAPSWTSGRPRGEQYF.

The gene calls are TRBV28 and TRBJ2-4; perhaps D is TRBD1 or TRBD2 (5 bases each). With the DNA end fitting TRBJ2-7 better, the J assignment may be wrong. The CDR3 runs 15 residues. CDR1 and CDR2 from the germline V gene are MDHEN and SYDVKM. This CDR3 reads CASRGEGRVFYEQYF. The CDR3 DNA follows: TGTGCCAGCAGGGGGGAAGGGCGGGTCTTCTACGAGCAGTACTTC.

The gene calls are TRBV20-1 and TRBJ1-2; 7 positions agree with TRBD1. J was trimmed by 4 bases and V by 0 bases; bases with no gene match: 2. Germline V gives CDR1 DFQATT, CDR2 SNEGSKA (reference sequence). The CDR3 sequence is 13 residues long. The CDR3 nucleotides are TGCAGTGCTAGAGAACAGGGGATCTATGGCTACACCTTC. Protein: CSAREQGIYGYTF.

This clonotype has just a few counts. V gene TRBV29-1 combines with J gene TRBJ1-2, with 9 positions matching TRBD1. Per germline, CDR1 SQVTM and CDR2 ANQGSEA. The CDR3 runs 14 residues. V was pared by 5 bases and J by 6 bases, with 10 bases of the junction left unmatched. CDR3 region: CSVLSVDRGDGYTF. The CDR3 DNA reads as TGCAGCGTTTTGAGCGTCGACAGGGGGGATGGCTACACCTTC. Looking up the rest from reference TRBV29-1 and TRBJ1-2 gives the full variable domain: SAVISQKPSRDICQRGTSLTIQCQVDSQVTMMFWYRQQPGQSLTLIATANQGSEATYESGFVIDKFPISRPNLTFSTLTVSNMSPEDSSIYLCSVLSVDRGDGYTFGSGTRLTVV.

The chain couples TRBV13 to TRBJ2-1; D is perhaps TRBD2 (6 bases). V was pared by 5 bases and J by 3 bases, with 8 bases between. This CDR3 spans 13 amino acids. Germline values: CDR1 PRHDT, CDR2 FYEKMQ (reference sequence). The DNA of the CDR3 is TGTGCCAGCAGCGTGGACTACTACAATGAGCAGTTCTTC. Its translation: CASSVDYYNEQFF.

In this sample, this clonotype turned up a few times. This chain joins TRBV14 and TRBJ2-7; D uncertain. The germline V and J ends were trimmed by 0 bases and 7 bases, with 10 bases remaining between them. The V gene's germline CDR1 is SGHDN and CDR2 FVKESK. The CDR3 extends over 13 amino acids. The CDR3 sequence: CASSQDMGKEQYF. CDR3 DNA: TGTGCCAGCAGCCAAGATATGGGGAAGGAGCAGTACTTC.

This chain uses TRBV14 with TRBJ2-1; TRBD2 matches at 13 bases. V lost 4 bases, J lost 6 bases, and 9 bases stayed unmatched. The CDR3 has 17 residues. The germline V gene has CDR1 SGHDN and CDR2 FVKESK. The CDR3 sequence is CASSRQPGLAGFNEQFF. The CDR3 DNA reads as TGTGCCAGCAGCCGACAGCCGGGACTAGCGGGATTCAATGAGCAGTTCTTC.

The rearrangement uses TRBV6-1 and TRBJ1-2, with a possible D match to TRBD1 (6 bases). The CDR3 loop spans 13 amino acids. V lost 7 bases and J lost 7, with 16 bases in between. Germline assignment: CDR1 MNHNS and CDR2 SASEGT. The CDR3 protein is CASNRDGGCGYTF. The CDR3, as DNA: TGTGCCAGCAATCGGGACGGGGGCTGTGGCTACACCTTC.

This clonotype has more than one count but fewer than ten. DNA of the CDR3: TGTGCCAGCAGCCATTCAGGGGTTCCCTTGGAAGCTTTCTTT. This codes for CASSHSGVPLEAFF. The chain carries TRBV11-3 and TRBJ1-1; the D gene is possibly TRBD1 (6 bases). Trimming stripped 5 bases from V and 8 bases from J, with 18 bases between. This CDR3 is 14 amino acids long. Per the germline V gene, CDR1 is SGHNT and CDR2 is YENEEA.

Comments on this clonotype: A junction end diverges from the germline sequence, so it may reflect a read error. The chain employs TRBV29-1 and TRBJ1-1, with a possible D match to TRBD1 (5 bases). The CDR3 totals 13 residues. The germline V gene encodes CDR1 SQVTM and CDR2 ANQGSEA. The CDR3 nucleotides read TGCAGCGTTGGGGGACTTATGAACACTGGAGCTTTCTTT. Translated: CSVGGLMNTGAFF.

V gene TRBV19 combines with J gene TRBJ2-1, with a tentative D call TRBD2 (6 bases). This CDR3 comprises 13 residues. Trimming left V 1 base short and J 7 bases short, with 8 bases between. CDR1 LNHDA and CDR2 SQIVND come from the germline V gene (reference sequence). DNA of the CDR3: TGTGCCAGTAGTATAGCCAGCGGGAATGAGCAGTTCTTC. This gives the protein CASSIASGNEQFF.

The chain joins TRBV15 to TRBJ2-7; 11 bases fit TRBD2. In germline, CDR1 is LNHNV, CDR2 YYDKDF (reference sequence). Unmatched junction bases numbered 12, after V lost 4 bases and J lost 7 bases. This CDR3 contains 16 residues. The CDR3 DNA is TGTGCCACCAGCATTCCGGGACTAGCGGTCTACAATGAGCAGTACTTC. This sequence encodes CATSIPGLAVYNEQYF.

The V call is TRBV10-1, the J call TRBJ2-5, with a possible D match to TRBD2 (7 bases). The J call could be wrong; TRBJ2-1 is a better fit for the DNA end. The germline V gene encodes CDR1 WNHNN and CDR2 SYGVQD (reference sequence). The CDR3 consists of 14 residues. CDR3 bases: TGCGCCAGCAGTGAACGGCGGGGGCAAGAGACCCAGTTCTTC. It encodes CASSERRGQETQFF.

The CDR3 DNA reads TGTGCCAGCAGCGGCGGGACGAGCTATGGCTACACCTTC. Its protein product is CASSGGTSYGYTF. This sequence joins TRBV9 and TRBJ1-2, with D perhaps matching TRBD1 (5 bases). This CDR3 is built from 13 residues. Per germline, CDR1 SGDLS and CDR2 YYNGEE. The germline V and J ends were trimmed by 3 bases and 4 bases, with 10 bases remaining between them.

This clonotype was seen many times. The chain couples TRBV12-3 or TRBV12-4 to TRBJ2-1; TRBD1 matches at 7 bases. The CDR3 extends over 14 amino acids. V was clipped by 7 bases and J by 3 bases; unmatched bases: 6. CDR3 sequence (DNA): TGTGCCAGCAATCACAGGGGCCTCTACAATGAGCAGTTCTTC. Its protein is CASNHRGLYNEQFF.

The J gene is TRBJ1-4, the V gene TRBV27; TRBD1 is a possible D gene (5 bases). Trimming pared 6 bases from V and 3 bases from J, leaving 17 bases between. CDR1 is MNHEY and CDR2 is SMNVEV in the germline V gene (reference sequence). The CDR3 extends over 16 amino acids. The CDR3 is CASRRGRVRANEKLFF. In DNA, the CDR3 is TGTGCCAGCAGAAGGGGCAGGGTGAGAGCTAATGAAAAACTGTTTTTT.

The V and J genes are TRBV7-2 and TRBJ1-2, with D uncertain. The V gene's germline CDR1 is SGHTA and CDR2 FQGNSA. The CDR3 covers 15 residues. V lost 1 base and J lost 1, with 10 bases in between. CDR3 bases: TGTGCCAGCAGCTTAGTCGGGCAAAATAACTATGGCTACACCTTC. Residues: CASSLVGQNNYGYTF.

The rearrangement uses TRBV12-3 or TRBV12-4 and TRBJ2-7; the match to TRBD1 covers 9 bases. This CDR3 is built from 15 residues. The V gene end was trimmed by 2 bases and the J gene end by 3 bases; junction bases not matched to a gene: 5. The CDR3 spells CASSLRDRENYEQYF. DNA of the CDR3: TGTGCCAGCAGTTTACGGGACAGGGAGAACTACGAGCAGTACTTC.

J is TRBJ2-1 and V is TRBV28, with 14 bases fitting TRBD2. The CDR3 consists of 19 residues. Germline trimming cut 3 bases from V and 0 bases from J; bases unmatched to any gene: 7. CDR1 and CDR2 from the germline V gene are MDHEN and SYDVKM. The CDR3 is CASSFAWGLAGASYNEQFF. CDR3 coding DNA: TGTGCCAGCAGTTTCGCATGGGGACTAGCGGGAGCCTCCTACAATGAGCAGTTCTTC.

This clonotype was counted only a few times. V and J are TRBV28 and TRBJ2-2; D might be TRBD1 (6 bases). Looked up from germline, CDR1 is MDHEN and CDR2 is SYDVKM. Trimming took off 3 bases at V and 1 base at J, with 9 bases between the two ends. The CDR3 spans 15 residues. As DNA, the CDR3 is TGTGCCAGCAGTTTCAGGGGTCGGAACACCGGGGAGCTGTTTTTT. Translation: CASSFRGRNTGELFF.

Concerning this clonotype itself: A much larger clone sits a single nucleotide away, making a read error possible. This chain connects TRBV12-3 or TRBV12-4 to TRBJ1-2, with TRBD1 identical over 9 bases. The CDR3 loop spans 15 amino acids. V gave up 7 bases and J gave up 6 bases; unmatched junction bases: 12. Here the CDR3 reads CASTPTGGVSDGYTF. As DNA, the CDR3 is TGTGCCAGCACCCCGACAGGGGGAGTCTCAGATGGCTACACCTTC.